Given below is one T cell receptor (beta chain) in context. This clonotype was detected a few times. Its cognate antigen has yet to be identified. Per-base qualities were not stored, and no clone one base away is much larger. TCR cDNA was synthesized by 5'RACE template switching, through which a universal primer site and unique molecular identifiers were introduced. cDNA synthesis was primed from both the TCR alpha and TCR beta constant segments. Library amplification used two PCR steps, and the second PCR step added sample barcodes and sequencing adapters. Libraries were sequenced on Illumina HiSeq 2500 (2x100 bp) or NovaSeq (2x150 bp). For the original study's pipeline: Demultiplexing of reads and collapsing into UMI consensus sequences were performed with MIGEC, and V(D)J alignment was carried out with MiXCR. Vaccine-responding clonotypes were defined with edgeR using replicate PBMC samples, requiring FDR below 0.01 and a log2 fold change above 5 up to day 15. Each bulk clonotype was labeled CD4 or CD8 based on which sequenced repertoire, CD4 or CD8, contained the clonotype at higher abundance. The public reads were quality trimmed at Q25 with fastp and then assembled into clones with MiXCR by TCRdb, keeping productive beta chains. Records with the same CDR3 protein are collapsed into one entry carrying the most frequent genes and DNA. These V and J calls rely on TCRdb rather than the paper's analysis. For this sample the table gives hundreds of thousands of distinct CDR3 sequences, of which roughly 7.5% were detected only once. Together, the top ten hold roughly 18% of the sample.

The sample is drawn from a study of T cells after yellow fever vaccination (dated by TCRdb to about 2019). Background for the entire study: The SMART-Seq v4 Ultra Low Input RNA kit was used to prepare libraries from fractions with low cell numbers. Bulk TCR alpha and beta repertoires were sequenced longitudinally to track T-cell clones before and after primary and booster YFV17D yellow fever vaccination. The cohort comprised two healthy male donors, one aged 18 to 30 and one aged 30 to 40 years. Bulk PBMC replicates and cell subsets were isolated from blood drawn at multiple timepoints before and after both primary and secondary immunization. Broader findings and caveats from the paper: After the booster, most of the clones that had expanded following primary vaccination were detected again (96% of CD4 and around 88% of CD8), which suggests that memory was broadly maintained. Computational filtering was required because FACS-sorted repertoires could contain abundant contaminating clonotypes from the bulk population. Compared with the primary T-cell response, the secondary T-cell response was weaker but faster, peaking on day 5 rather than day 15. Because only two donors were included in the study, the extent to which the findings can be generalized is limited. A small share of clonotypes was detected in both CD4 and CD8 compartments, with the overlap likely arising from convergent recombination.

The treatment or condition tag for this specimen amounts to: live attenuated yellow fever vaccine strain. At every blood-draw timepoint, two biological replicates of bulk PBMCs were collected. PBMCs were isolated from peripheral blood using a standard Ficoll-Paque protocol. TriZol was used to extract RNA from bulk PBMCs, from CD4 and CD8 fractions, and from dextramer-positive and dextramer-negative fractions. The CDR3 runs 16 amino acids, cysteine and phenylalanine included. Only the CDR3 region is kept as DNA, spanning 48 bases read in frame from base 1. The germline V gene gives CDR1 as SGHRS and CDR2 as YFSETQ. Ends trimmed: V by 3 bases, J by 5 bases; bases unmatched to a gene: 4.

Source: PBMCs, taken about 49 days after the first yellow fever vaccination. The chain employs TRBV5-1 and TRBJ2-5, with TRBD2 identical over 16 junction bases. The TCR comes from a man between 18 and 35 years old who received the YFV17D yellow fever vaccine. CDR3 protein: CASSWGLAGGSETQYF. The nucleotide sequence is given as TGCGCCAGCAGCTGGGGACTAGCGGGGGGGAGTGAGACCCAGTACTTC.